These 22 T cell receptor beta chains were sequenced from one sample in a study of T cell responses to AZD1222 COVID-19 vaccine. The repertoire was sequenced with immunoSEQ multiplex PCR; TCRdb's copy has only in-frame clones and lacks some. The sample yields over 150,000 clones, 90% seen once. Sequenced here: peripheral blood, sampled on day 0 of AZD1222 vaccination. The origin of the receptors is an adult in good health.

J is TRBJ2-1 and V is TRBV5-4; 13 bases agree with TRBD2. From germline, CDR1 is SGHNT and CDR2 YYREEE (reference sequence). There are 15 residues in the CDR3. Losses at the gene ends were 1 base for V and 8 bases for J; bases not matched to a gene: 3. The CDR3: CASSLTSGGADEQFF. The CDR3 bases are TGTGCCAGCAGCTTGACTAGCGGGGGGGCCGATGAGCAGTTCTTC. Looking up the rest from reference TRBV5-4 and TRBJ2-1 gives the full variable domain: ETGVTQSPTHLIKTRGQQVTLRCSSQSGHNTVSWYQQALGQGPQFIFQYYREEENGRGNFPPRFSGLQFPNYSSELNVNALELDDSALYLCASSLTSGGADEQFFGPGTRLTVL.

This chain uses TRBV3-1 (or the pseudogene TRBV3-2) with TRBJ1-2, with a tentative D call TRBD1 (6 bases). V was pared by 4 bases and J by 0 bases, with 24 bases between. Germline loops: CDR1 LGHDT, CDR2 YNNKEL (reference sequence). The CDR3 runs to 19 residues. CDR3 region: CASSPTLRTVSPPNYGYTF. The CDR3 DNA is TGTGCCAGCAGCCCAACACTCCGGACAGTCTCCCCCCCTAACTATGGCTACACCTTC.

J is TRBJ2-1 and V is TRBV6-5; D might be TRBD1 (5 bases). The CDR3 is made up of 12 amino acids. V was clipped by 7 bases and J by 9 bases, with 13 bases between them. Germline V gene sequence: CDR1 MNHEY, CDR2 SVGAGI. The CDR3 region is CASTTGWGEQFF. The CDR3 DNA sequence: TGTGCCAGCACCACAGGATGGGGTGAGCAGTTCTTC.

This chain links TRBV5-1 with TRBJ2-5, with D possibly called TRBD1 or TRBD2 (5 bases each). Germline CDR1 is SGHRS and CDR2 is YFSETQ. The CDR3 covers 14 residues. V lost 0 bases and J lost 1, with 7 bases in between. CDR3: CASSLAGTQETQYF. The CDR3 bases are TGCGCCAGCAGCTTGGCCGGGACCCAAGAGACCCAGTACTTC.

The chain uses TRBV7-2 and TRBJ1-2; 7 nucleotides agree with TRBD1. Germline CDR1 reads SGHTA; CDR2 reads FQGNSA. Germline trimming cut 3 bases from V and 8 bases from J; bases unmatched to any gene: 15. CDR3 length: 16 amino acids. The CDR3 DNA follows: TGTGCCAGCAGCTTGAGGTTTGACGGGACAGTAGGCGGCTACACCTTC. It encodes CASSLRFDGTVGGYTF. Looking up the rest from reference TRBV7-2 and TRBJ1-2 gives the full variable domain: GAGVSQSPSNKVTEKGKDVELRCDPISGHTALYWYRQSLGQGLEFLIYFQGNSAPDKSGLPSDRFSAERTGGSVSTLTIQRTQQEDSAVYLCASSLRFDGTVGGYTFGSGTRLTVV.

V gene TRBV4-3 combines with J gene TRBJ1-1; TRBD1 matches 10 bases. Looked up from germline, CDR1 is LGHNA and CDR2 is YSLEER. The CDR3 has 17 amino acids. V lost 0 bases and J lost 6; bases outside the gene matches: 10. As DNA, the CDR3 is TGCGCCAGCAGCCAAGATGCTCGGTACGGGACAGGGGCTGAAGCTTTCTTT. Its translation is CASSQDARYGTGAEAFF.

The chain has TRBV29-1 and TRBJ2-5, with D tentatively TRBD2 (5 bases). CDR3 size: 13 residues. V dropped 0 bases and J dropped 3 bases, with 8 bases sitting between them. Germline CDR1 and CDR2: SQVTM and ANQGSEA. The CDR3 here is CSVEDEAEETQYF. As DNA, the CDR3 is TGCAGCGTTGAAGATGAAGCGGAAGAGACCCAGTACTTC.

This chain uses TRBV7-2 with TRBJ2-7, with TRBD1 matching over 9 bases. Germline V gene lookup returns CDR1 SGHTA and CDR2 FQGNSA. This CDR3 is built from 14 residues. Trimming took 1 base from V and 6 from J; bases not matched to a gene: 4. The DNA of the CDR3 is TGTGCCAGCAGCTTAGTCGGACAGGGGACCGAGCAGTACTTC. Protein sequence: CASSLVGQGTEQYF.

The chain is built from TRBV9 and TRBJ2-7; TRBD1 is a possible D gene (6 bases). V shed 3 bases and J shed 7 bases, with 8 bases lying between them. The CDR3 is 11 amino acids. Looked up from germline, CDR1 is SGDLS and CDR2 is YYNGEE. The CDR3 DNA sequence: TGTGCCAGCAGCGGAGGGGGAGAGCAGTACTTC. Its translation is CASSGGGEQYF.

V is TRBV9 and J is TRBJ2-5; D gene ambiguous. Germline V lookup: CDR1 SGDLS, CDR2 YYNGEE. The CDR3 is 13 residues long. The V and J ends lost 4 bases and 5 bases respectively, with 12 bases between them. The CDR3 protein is CASSTPSLETQYF. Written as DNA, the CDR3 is TGTGCCAGCAGCACCCCCAGCCTGGAGACCCAGTACTTC.

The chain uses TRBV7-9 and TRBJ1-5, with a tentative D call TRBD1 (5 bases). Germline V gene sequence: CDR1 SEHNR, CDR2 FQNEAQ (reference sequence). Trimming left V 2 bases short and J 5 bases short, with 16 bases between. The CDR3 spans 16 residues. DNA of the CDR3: TGTGCCAGCAGCTTACTCGGGCAGGGAGAATATCAGCCCCAGCATTTT. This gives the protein CASSLLGQGEYQPQHF.

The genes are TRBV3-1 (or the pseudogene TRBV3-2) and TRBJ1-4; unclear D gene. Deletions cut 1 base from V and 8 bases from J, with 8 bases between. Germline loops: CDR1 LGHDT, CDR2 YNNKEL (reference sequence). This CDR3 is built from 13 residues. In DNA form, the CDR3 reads TGTGCCAGCAGCCAAGGAACGGCGGAAAAACTGTTTTTT. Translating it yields CASSQGTAEKLFF.

CDR3 amino acids: CASSPVGDRGTDTQYF. DNA of the CDR3: TGCGCCAGCAGCCCGGTGGGGGACAGGGGCACAGATACGCAGTATTTT. This chain links TRBV5-1 with TRBJ2-3; 9 nucleotides agree with TRBD1. J was trimmed by 1 base and V by 4 bases; bases with no gene match: 7. The CDR3 extends over 16 amino acids. CDR1 is SGHRS and CDR2 is YFSETQ in the germline V gene.

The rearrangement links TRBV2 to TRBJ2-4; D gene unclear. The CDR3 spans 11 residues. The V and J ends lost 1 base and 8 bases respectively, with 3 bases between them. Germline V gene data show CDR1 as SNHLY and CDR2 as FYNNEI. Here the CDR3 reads CASSEEDIQYF. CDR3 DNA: TGTGCCAGCAGTGAAGAGGACATTCAGTACTTC. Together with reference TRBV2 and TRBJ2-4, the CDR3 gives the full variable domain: EPEVTQTPSHQVTQMGQEVILRCVPISNHLYFYWYRQILGQKVEFLVSFYNNEISEKSEIFDDQFSVERPDGSNFTLKIRSTKLEDSAMYFCASSEEDIQYFGAGTRLSVL.

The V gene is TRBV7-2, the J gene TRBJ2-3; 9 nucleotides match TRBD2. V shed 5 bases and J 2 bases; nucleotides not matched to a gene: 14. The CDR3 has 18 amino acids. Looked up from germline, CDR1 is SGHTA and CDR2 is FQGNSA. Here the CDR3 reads CASSKATGGGAVTDTQYF. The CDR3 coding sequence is TGTGCCAGCAGCAAGGCAACTGGCGGGGGGGCGGTCACAGATACGCAGTATTTT.

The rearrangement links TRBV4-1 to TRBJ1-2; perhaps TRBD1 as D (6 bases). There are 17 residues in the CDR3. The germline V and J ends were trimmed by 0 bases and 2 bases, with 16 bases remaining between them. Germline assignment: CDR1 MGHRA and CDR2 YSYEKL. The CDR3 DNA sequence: TGCGCCAGCAGCCAAGATCTATCGGTCGGGGGCAACTATGGCTACACCTTC. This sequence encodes CASSQDLSVGGNYGYTF.

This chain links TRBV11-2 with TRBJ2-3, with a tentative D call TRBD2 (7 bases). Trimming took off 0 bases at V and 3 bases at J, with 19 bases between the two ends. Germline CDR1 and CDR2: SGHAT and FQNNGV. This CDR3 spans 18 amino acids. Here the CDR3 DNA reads TGTGCCAGCAGCTTAGATTTTGTCCTACGGGGGGCGACAGATACGCAGTATTTT. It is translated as CASSLDFVLRGATDTQYF.

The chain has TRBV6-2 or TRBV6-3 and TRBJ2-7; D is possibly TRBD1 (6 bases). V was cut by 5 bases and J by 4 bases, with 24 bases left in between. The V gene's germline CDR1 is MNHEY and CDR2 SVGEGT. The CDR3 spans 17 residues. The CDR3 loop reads CASSPLRGGDIQYEQYF. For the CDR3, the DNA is TGTGCCAGCAGTCCCCTCCGGGGTGGGGACATTCAATACGAGCAGTACTTC.

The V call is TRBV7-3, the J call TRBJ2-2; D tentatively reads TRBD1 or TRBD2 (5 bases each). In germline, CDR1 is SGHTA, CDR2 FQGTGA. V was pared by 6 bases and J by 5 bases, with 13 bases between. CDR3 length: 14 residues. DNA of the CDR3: TGTGCCAGCAGGAGTTGGGGCGGGACCGGGGAGCTGTTTTTT. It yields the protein CASRSWGGTGELFF.

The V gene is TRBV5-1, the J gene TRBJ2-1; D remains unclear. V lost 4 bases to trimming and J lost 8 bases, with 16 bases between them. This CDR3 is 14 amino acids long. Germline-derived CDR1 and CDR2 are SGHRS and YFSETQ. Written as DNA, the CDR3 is TGCGCCAGCAGCCAACCCGTGGGATCGGATGAGCAGTTCTTC. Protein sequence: CASSQPVGSDEQFF. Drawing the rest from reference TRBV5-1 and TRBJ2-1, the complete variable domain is KAGVTQTPRYLIKTRGQQVTLSCSPISGHRSVSWYQQTPGQGLQFLFEYFSETQRNKGNFPGRFSGRQFSNSRSEMNVSTLELGDSALYLCASSQPVGSDEQFFGPGTRLTVL.

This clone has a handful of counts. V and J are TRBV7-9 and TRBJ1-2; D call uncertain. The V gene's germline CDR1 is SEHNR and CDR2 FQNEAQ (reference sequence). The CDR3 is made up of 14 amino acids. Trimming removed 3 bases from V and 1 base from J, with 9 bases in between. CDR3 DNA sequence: TGTGCCAGCAGCTTGGGAGGAGTTAACTATGGCTACACCTTC. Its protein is CASSLGGVNYGYTF.

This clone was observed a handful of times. CDR3 region: CASSQDVLPPNFTDTQYF. The CDR3 coding sequence is TGTGCCAGCAGCCAAGATGTACTACCACCAAACTTCACAGATACGCAGTATTTT. This chain uses TRBV14 with TRBJ2-3; D is ambiguous. Per germline, CDR1 SGHDN and CDR2 FVKESK. Trimming took off 0 bases at V and 2 bases at J, with 18 bases between the two ends. The CDR3 spans 18 residues.